The 5 T cell receptor beta chains in this list originate from one sample, sequenced in a study of T cell repertoires in cytomegalovirus infection. MiXCR, run by TCRdb on the reads, gives a single entry per CDR3 protein. The data hold about 440,000 distinct CDR3 sequences, with roughly a third observed a single time. Sequencing input: PBMCs. The receptor set was obtained from a human donor in good health (CMV status not recorded). Some clones in this sample may be carry-over from other donors' samples.

The rearrangement joins TRBV11-2 to TRBJ2-7; 11 positions agree with TRBD2. Germline values: CDR1 SGHAT, CDR2 FQNNGV. The CDR3 extends over 16 amino acids. V gave up 5 bases and J gave up 3 bases; unmatched junction bases: 9. CDR3 DNA: TGTGCCAGCAGCCCTCAGCCTAGCGGGGGGAGCTACGAGCAGTACTTC. This sequence encodes CASSPQPSGGSYEQYF.

The chain couples TRBV2 to TRBJ2-4, with D uncertain. Germline V gene data show CDR1 as SNHLY and CDR2 as FYNNEI. The V gene lost 4 bases and the J gene lost 0 bases, with 10 bases spanning the gap. The CDR3 has 15 residues. The CDR3 loop reads CASSGQRLAKNIQYF. The CDR3 nucleotides are TGTGCCAGCAGTGGGCAGAGGCTAGCCAAAAACATTCAGTACTTC.

This clonotype was observed at least ten times. The V and J genes are TRBV4-3 and TRBJ2-4; no definite D call. Deletions cut 0 bases from V and 4 bases from J, with 7 bases between. This CDR3 region has 14 residues. Germline V gene data show CDR1 as LGHNA and CDR2 as YSLEER. The CDR3 region has the DNA TGCGCCAGCAGCCAAGACGTACAGAAAAACATTCAGTACTTC. Protein product: CASSQDVQKNIQYF.

The table lists this clonotype with a few counts. The DNA of the CDR3 is TGTGCCAGCAGCTTAGTTGCCCTTGAGCAGTTCTTC. It yields the protein CASSLVALEQFF. V gene TRBV7-6 combines with J gene TRBJ2-1, with D hard to call. V was cut by 1 base and J by 9 bases, with 7 bases left in between. Germline values: CDR1 SGHVS, CDR2 FNYEAQ. The CDR3 extends over 12 amino acids.

At least ten counts were recorded for this clonotype. This chain uses TRBV7-2 with TRBJ1-6; D might be TRBD1 (5 bases). Germline values: CDR1 SGHTA, CDR2 FQGNSA. This CDR3 has 13 residues. Trimming stripped 5 bases from V and 14 bases from J, with 16 bases between. The chain's CDR3 is CASSPGHAFTLHF. For the CDR3, the DNA is TGTGCCAGCAGCCCCGGACATGCCTTCACCCTCCACTTT.